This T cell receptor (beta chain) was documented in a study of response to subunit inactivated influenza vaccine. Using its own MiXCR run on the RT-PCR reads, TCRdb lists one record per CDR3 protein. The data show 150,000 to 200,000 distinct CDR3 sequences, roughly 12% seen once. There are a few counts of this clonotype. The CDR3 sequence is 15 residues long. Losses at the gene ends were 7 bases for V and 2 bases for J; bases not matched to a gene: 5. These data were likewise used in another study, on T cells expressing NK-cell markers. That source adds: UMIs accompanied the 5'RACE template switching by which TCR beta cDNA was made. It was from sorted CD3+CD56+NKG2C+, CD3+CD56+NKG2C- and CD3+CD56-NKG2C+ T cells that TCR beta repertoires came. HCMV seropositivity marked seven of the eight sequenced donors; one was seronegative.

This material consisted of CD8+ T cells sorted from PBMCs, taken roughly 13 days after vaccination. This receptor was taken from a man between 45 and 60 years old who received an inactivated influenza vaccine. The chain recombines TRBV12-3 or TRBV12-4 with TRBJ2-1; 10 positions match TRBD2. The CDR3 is CASTPLAGAYNEQFF. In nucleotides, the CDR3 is TGTGCCAGCACTCCCCTAGCGGGGGCCTACAATGAGCAGTTCTTC.